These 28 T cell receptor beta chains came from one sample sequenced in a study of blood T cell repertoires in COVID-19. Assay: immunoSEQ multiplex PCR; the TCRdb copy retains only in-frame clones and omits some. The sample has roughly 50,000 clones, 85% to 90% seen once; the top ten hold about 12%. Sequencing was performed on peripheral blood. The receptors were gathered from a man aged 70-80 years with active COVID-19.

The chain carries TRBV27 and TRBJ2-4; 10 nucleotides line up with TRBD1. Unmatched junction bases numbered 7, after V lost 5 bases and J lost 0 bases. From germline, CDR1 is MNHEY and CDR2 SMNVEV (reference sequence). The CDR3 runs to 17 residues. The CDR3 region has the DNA TGTGCCAGCAGTCCTCAGGGGACAGGGGTAGCCAAAAACATTCAGTACTTC. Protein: CASSPQGTGVAKNIQYF.

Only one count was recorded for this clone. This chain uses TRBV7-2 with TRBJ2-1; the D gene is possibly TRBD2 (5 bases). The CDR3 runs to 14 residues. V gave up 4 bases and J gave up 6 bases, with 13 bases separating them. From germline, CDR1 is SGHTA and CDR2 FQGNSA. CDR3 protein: CASSSPEGRNEQFF. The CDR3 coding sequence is TGTGCCAGCAGCTCCCCAGAGGGTCGCAATGAGCAGTTCTTC.

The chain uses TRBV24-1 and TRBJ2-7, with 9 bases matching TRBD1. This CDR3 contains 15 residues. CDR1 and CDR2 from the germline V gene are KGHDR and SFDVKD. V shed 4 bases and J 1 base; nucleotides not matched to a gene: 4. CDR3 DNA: TGTGCCACCAGTGACCCCGGGACAGGGTCCTACGAGCAGTACTTC. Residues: CATSDPGTGSYEQYF.

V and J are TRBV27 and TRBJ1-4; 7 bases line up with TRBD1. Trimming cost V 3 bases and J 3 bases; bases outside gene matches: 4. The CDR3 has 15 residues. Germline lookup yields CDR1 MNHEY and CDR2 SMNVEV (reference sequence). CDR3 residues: CASSFAGGANEKLFF. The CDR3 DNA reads TGTGCCAGCAGTTTTGCAGGGGGTGCTAATGAAAAACTGTTTTTT.

The CDR3: CASSISGGAGETQYF. For the CDR3, the DNA is TGTGCCAGCAGCATTAGCGGGGGGGCAGGGGAGACCCAGTACTTC. The chain has TRBV9 and TRBJ2-5; 11 bases agree with TRBD2. This CDR3 region has 15 residues. V trimming: 4 bases; J trimming: 5 bases; junction bases outside the gene matches: 7. From germline, CDR1 is SGDLS and CDR2 YYNGEE.

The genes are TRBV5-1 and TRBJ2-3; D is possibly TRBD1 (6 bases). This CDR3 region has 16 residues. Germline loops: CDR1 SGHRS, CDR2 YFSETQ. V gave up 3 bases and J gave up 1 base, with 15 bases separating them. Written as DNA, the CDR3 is TGCGCCAGCAGCTCGTTCCGGGACACACGCACAGATACGCAGTATTTT. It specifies CASSSFRDTRTDTQYF.

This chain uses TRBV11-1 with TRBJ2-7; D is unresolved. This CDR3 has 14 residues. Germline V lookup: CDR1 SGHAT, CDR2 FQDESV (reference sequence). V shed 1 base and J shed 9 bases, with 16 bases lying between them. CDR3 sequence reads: CASSLGGDLRAQYF. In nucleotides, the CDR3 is TGTGCCAGCAGCTTAGGTGGAGATCTACGAGCGCAGTACTTC.

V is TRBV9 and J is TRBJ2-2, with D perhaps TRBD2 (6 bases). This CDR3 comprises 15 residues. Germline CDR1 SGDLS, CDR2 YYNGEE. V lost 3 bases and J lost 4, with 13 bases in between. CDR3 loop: CASSAVEGPTGELFF. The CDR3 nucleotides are TGTGCCAGCAGCGCCGTGGAGGGTCCCACCGGGGAGCTGTTTTTT.

CDR3 coding DNA: TGCGCCAGCAGCCAAGATGGGGGACTAGCCCCGGGTAATGAGCAGTTCTTC. Encoded protein: CASSQDGGLAPGNEQFF. The V call is TRBV4-3, the J call TRBJ2-1; 9 bases fit TRBD2. Per germline, CDR1 LGHNA and CDR2 YSLEER. Trimming removed 0 bases from V and 7 bases from J; junction bases left unmatched: 10. The CDR3 runs 17 residues.

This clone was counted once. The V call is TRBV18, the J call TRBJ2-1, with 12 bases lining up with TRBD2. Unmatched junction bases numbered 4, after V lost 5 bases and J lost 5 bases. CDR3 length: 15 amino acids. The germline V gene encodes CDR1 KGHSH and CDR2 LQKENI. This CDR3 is CASSSSSGGDNEQFF. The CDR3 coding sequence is TGTGCCAGCTCATCCTCTAGCGGGGGGGACAATGAGCAGTTCTTC.

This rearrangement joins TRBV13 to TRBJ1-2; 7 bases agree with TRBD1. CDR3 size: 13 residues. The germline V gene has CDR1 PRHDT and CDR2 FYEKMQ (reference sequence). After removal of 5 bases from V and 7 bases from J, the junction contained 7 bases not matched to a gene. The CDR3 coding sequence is TGTGCCAGCAGCCCATCTCGGACAGGTGGCTACACCTTC. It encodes CASSPSRTGGYTF.

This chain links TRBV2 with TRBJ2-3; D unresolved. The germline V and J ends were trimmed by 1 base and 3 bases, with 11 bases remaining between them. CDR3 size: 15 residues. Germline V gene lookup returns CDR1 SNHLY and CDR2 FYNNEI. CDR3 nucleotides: TGTGCCAGCAGTGAAGGGCTGCATTCTACAGATACGCAGTATTTT. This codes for CASSEGLHSTDTQYF.

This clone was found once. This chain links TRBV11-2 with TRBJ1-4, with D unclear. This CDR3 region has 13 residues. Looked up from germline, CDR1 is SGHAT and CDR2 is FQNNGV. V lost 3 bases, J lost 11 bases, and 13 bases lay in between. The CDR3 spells CASSFRSAGKLFF. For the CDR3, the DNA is TGTGCCAGCAGCTTTAGATCCGCGGGGAAACTGTTTTTT.

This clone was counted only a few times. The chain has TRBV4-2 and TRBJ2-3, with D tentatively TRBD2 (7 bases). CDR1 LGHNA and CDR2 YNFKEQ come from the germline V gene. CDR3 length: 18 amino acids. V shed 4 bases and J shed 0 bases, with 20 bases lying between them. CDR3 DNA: TGTGCCAGCAGCCCCTTAGGGGCGGGGGCACACAGCACAGATACGCAGTATTTT. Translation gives CASSPLGAGAHSTDTQYF.

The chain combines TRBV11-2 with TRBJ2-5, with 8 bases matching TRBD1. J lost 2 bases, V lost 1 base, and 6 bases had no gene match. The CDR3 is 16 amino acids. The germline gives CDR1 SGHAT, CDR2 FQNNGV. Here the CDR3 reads CASSLVGRGQQETQYF. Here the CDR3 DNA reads TGTGCCAGCAGCTTAGTCGGCAGGGGGCAGCAAGAGACCCAGTACTTC.

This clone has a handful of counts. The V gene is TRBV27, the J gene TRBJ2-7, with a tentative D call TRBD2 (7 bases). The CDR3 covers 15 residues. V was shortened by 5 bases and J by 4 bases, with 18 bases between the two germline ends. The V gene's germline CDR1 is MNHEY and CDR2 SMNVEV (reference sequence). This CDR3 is CASSPAGHFGYEQYF. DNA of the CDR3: TGTGCCAGCAGTCCAGCGGGACATTTTGGTTACGAGCAGTACTTC.

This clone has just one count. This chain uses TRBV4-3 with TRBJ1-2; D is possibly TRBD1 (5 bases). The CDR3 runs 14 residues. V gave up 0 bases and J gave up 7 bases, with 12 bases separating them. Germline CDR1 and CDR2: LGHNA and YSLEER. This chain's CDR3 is CASSQDARVGGYTF. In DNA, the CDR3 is TGCGCCAGCAGCCAAGATGCCAGGGTGGGTGGCTACACCTTC.

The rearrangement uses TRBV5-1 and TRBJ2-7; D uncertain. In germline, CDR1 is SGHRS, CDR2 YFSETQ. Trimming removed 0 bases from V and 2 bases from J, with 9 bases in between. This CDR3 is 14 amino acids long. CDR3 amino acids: CASSLDPQTYEQYF. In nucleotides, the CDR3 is TGCGCCAGCAGCTTGGATCCTCAGACCTACGAGCAGTACTTC.

DNA of the CDR3: TGTGCCACCAGTGATTCGGGGTTGGGCACAGATACGCAGTATTTT. Translated: CATSDSGLGTDTQYF. The V call is TRBV24-1, the J call TRBJ2-3, with D possibly matching TRBD2 (5 bases). This CDR3 has 15 residues. Per germline, CDR1 KGHDR and CDR2 SFDVKD. The V gene lost 2 bases and the J gene lost 1 base, with 9 bases spanning the gap.

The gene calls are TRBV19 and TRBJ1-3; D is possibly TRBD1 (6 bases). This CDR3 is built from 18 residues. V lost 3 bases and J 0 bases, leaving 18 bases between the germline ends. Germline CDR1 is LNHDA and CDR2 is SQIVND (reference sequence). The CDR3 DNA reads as TGTGCCAGTAGTATCAGTGGACAGCGACTTCCCTCTGGAAACACCATATATTTT. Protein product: CASSISGQRLPSGNTIYF.

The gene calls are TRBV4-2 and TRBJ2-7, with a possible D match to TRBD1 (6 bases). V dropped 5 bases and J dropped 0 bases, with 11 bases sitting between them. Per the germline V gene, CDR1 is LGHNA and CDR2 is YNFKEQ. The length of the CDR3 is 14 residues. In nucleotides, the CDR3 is TGTGCCAGCAGCTATGACAGGAGCTCCTACGAGCAGTACTTC. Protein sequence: CASSYDRSSYEQYF.

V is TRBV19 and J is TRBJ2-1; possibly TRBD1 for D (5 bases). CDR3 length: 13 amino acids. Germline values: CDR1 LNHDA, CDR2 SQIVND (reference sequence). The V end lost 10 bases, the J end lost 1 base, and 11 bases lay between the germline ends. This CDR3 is CATQGGSYNEQFF. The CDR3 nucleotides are TGTGCCACCCAGGGTGGTTCCTACAATGAGCAGTTCTTC.

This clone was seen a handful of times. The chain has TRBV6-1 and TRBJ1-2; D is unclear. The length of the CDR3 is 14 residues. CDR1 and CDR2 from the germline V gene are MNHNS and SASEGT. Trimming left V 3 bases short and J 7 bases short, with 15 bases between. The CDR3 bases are TGTGCCAGCAGTGAGCTACCATTACAGTCTGGCTACACCTTC. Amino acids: CASSELPLQSGYTF.

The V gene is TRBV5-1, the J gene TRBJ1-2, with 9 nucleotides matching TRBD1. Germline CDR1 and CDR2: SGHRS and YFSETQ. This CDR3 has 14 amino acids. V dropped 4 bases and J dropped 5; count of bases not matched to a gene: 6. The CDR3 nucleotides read TGCGCCAGCAGCCGATCCGACAGGGGGTATGGCTACACCTTC. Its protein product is CASSRSDRGYGYTF.

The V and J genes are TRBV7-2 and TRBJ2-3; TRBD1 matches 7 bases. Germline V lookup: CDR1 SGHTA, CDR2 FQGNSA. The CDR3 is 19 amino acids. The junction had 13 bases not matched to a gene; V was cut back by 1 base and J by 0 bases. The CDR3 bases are TGTGCCAGCAGCTTAGTCTCTCTGACAGGGAAAGGAAGCACAGATACGCAGTATTTT. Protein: CASSLVSLTGKGSTDTQYF.

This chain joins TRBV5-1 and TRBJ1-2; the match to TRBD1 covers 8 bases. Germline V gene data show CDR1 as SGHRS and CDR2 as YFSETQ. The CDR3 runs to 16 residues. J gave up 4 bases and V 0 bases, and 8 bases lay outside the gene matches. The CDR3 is CASSLGQGAPGYGYTF. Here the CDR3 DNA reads TGCGCCAGCAGCTTGGGGCAGGGGGCGCCGGGCTATGGCTACACCTTC. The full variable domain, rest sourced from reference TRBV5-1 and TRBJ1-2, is KAGVTQTPRYLIKTRGQQVTLSCSPISGHRSVSWYQQTPGQGLQFLFEYFSETQRNKGNFPGRFSGRQFSNSRSEMNVSTLELGDSALYLCASSLGQGAPGYGYTFGSGTRLTVV.

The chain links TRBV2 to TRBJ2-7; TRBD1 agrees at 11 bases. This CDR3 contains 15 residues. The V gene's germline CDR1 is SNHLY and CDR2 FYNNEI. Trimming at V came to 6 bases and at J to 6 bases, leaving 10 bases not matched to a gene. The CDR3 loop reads CASRERTGGTGEQYF. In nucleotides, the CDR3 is TGTGCCAGCAGGGAACGGACAGGGGGCACGGGCGAGCAGTACTTC.

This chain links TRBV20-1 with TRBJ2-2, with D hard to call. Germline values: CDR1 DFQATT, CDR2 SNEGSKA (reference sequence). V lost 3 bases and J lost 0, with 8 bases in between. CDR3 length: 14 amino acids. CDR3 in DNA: TGCAGTGCTAGTCGCCAGACGAACACCGGGGAGCTGTTTTTT. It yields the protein CSASRQTNTGELFF.